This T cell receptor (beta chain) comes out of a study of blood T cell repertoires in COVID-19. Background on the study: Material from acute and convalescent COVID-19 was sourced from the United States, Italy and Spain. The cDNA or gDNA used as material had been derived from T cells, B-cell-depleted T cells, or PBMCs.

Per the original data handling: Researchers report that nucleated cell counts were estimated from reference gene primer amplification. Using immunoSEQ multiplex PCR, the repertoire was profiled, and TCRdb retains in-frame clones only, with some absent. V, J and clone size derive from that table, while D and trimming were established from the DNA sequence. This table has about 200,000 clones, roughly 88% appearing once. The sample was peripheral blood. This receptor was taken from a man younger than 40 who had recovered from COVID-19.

For the CDR3, the DNA is TGTGCCAGCAGTGAAGGAGGGGATACGCAGTATTTT. Protein product: CASSEGGDTQYF. The rearrangement joins TRBV6-1 to TRBJ2-3; tentatively, D is TRBD2 (5 bases). The CDR3 extends over 12 amino acids. V was shortened by 1 base and J by 6 bases, with 5 bases between the two germline ends. The V gene's germline CDR1 is MNHNS and CDR2 SASEGT.